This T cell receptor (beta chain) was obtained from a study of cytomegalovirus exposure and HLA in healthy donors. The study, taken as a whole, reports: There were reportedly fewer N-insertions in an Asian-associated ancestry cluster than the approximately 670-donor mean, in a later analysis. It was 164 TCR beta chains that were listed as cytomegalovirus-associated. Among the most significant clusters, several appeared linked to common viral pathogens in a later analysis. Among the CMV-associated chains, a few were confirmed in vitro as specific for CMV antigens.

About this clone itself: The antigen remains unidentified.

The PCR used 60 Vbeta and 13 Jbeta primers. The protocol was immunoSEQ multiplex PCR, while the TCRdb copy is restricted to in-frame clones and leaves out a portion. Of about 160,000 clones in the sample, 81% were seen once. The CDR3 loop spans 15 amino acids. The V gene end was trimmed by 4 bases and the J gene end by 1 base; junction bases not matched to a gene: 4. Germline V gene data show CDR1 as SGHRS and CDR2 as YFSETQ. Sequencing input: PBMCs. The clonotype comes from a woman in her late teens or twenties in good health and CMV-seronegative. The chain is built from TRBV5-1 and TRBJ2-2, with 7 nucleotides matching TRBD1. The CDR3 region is CASSLGQLNTGELFF. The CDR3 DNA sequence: TGCGCCAGCAGCCTGGGACAGTTGAACACCGGGGAGCTGTTTTTT. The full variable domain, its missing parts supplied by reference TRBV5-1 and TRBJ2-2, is KAGVTQTPRYLIKTRGQQVTLSCSPISGHRSVSWYQQTPGQGLQFLFEYFSETQRNKGNFPGRFSGRQFSNSRSEMNVSTLELGDSALYLCASSLGQLNTGELFFGEGSRLTVL.